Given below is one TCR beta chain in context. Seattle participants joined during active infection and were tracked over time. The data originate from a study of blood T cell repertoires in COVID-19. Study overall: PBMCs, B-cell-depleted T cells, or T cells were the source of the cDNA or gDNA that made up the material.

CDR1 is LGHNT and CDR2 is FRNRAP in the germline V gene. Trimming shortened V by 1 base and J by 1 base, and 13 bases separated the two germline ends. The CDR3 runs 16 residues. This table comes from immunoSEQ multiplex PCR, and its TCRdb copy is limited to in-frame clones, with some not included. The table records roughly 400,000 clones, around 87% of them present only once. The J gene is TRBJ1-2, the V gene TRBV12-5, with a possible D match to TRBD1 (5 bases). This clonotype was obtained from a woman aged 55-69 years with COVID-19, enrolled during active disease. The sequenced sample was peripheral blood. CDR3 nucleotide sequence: TGTGCTAGTGGTTTGGAACCTCAGGGCAATAACTATGGCTACACCTTC. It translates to CASGLEPQGNNYGYTF.